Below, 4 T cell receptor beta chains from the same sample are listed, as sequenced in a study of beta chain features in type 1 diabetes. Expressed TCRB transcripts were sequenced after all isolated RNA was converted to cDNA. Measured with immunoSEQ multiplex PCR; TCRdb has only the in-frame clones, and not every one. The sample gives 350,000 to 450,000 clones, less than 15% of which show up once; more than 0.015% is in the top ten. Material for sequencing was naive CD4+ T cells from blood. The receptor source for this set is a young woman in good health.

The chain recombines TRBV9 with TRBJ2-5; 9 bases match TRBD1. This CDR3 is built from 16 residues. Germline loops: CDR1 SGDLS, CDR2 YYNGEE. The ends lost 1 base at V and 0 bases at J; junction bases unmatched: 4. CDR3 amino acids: CASSVRDRGYQETQYF. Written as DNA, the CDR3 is TGTGCCAGCAGCGTACGCGACAGGGGGTACCAAGAGACCCAGTACTTC.

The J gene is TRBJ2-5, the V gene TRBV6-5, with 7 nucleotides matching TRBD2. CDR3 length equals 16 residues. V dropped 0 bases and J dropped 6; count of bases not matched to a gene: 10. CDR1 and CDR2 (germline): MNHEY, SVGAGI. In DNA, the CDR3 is TGTGCCAGCAGTTACTCGGGAGGGTTAGGTCAGCAGACCCAGTACTTC. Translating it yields CASSYSGGLGQQTQYF.

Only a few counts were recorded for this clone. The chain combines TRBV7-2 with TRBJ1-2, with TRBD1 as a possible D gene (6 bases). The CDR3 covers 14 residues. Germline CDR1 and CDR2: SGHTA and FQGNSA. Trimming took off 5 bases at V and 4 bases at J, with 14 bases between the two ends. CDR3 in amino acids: CASSTTGLIYGYTF. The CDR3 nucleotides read TGTGCCAGCAGCACGACAGGACTTATCTATGGCTACACCTTC.

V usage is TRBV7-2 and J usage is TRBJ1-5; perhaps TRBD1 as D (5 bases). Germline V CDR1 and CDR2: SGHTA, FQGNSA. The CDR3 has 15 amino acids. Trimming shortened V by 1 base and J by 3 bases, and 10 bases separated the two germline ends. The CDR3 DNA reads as TGTGCCAGCAGCTTAGGTCCCAGGGTCAATCAGCCCCAGCATTTT. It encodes CASSLGPRVNQPQHF.